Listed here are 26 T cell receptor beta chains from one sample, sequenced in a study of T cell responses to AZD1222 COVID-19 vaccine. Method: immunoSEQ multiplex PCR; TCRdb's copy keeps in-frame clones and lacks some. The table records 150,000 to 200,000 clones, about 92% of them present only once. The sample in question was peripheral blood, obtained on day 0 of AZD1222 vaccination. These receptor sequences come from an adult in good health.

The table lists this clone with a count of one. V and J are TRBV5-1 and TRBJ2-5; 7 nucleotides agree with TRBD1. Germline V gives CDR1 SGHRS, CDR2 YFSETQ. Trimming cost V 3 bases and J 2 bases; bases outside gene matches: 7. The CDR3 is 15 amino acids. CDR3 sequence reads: CASSSAGTVQETQYF. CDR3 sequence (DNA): TGCGCCAGCAGCTCTGCCGGGACAGTACAAGAGACCCAGTACTTC.

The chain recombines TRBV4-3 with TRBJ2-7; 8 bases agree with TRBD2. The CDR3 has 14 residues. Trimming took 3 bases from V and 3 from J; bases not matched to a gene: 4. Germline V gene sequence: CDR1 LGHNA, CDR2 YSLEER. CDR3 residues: CASSQYSGGYEQYF. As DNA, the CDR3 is TGCGCCAGCAGCCAGTACAGCGGGGGCTACGAGCAGTACTTC.

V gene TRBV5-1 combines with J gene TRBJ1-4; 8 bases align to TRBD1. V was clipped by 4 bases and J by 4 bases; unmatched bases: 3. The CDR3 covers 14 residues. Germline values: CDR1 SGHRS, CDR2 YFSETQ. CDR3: CASSQGANNEKLFF. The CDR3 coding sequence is TGCGCCAGCAGCCAGGGGGCCAATAATGAAAAACTGTTTTTT.

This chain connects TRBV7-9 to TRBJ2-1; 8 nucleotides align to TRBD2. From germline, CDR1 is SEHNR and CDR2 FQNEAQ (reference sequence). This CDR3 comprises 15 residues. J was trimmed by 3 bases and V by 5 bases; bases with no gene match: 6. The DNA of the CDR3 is TGTGCCAGCAGCCCCTCGGGACTAGTCTACAATGAGCAGTTCTTC. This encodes CASSPSGLVYNEQFF.

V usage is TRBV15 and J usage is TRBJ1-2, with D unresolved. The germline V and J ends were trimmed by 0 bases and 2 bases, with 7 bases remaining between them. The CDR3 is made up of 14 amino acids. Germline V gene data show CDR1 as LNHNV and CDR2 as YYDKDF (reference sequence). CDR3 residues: CATSRDGRNYGYTF. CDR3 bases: TGTGCCACCAGCAGAGATGGACGGAACTATGGCTACACCTTC.

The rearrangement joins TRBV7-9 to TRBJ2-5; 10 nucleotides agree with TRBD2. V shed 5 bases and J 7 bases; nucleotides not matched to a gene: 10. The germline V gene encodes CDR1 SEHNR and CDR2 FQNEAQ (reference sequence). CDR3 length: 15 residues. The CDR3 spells CASSQSGGVFGTQYF. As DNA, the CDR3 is TGTGCCAGCAGCCAAAGCGGGGGGGTATTCGGGACCCAGTACTTC. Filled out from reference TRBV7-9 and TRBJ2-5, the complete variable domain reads DTGVSQNPRHKITKRGQNVTFRCDPISEHNRLYWYRQTLGQGPEFLTYFQNEAQLEKSRLLSDRFSAERPKGSFSTLEIQRTEQGDSAMYLCASSQSGGVFGTQYFGPGTRLLVL.

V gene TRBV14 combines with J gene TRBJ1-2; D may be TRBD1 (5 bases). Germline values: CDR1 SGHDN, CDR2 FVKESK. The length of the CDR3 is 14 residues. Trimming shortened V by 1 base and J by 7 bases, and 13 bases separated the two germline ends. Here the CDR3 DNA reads TGTGCCAGCAGCCAAGTCGGGGCAGGCGCTGGCTACACCTTC. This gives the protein CASSQVGAGAGYTF. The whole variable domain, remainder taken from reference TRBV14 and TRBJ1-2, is EAGVTQFPSHSVIEKGQTVTLRCDPISGHDNLYWYRRVMGKEIKFLLHFVKESKQDESGMPNNRFLAERTGGTYSTLKVQPAELEDSGVYFCASSQVGAGAGYTFGSGTRLTVV.

CDR3 nucleotides: TGTGCCAGCAGACCCCTGTCAGACACCCTGCAGGAAAAACTGTTTTTT. This encodes CASRPLSDTLQEKLFF. The rearrangement joins TRBV28 to TRBJ1-4; D is unclear. Between the trimmed V and J ends, which lost 6 bases and 8 bases, there was a span of 22 bases. CDR1 and CDR2 (germline): MDHEN, SYDVKM. There are 16 residues in the CDR3.

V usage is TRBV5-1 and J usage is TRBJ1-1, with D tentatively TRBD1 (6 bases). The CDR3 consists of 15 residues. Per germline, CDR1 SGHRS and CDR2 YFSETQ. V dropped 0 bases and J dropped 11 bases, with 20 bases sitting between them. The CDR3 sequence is CASSLEGLQGRSAFF. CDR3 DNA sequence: TGCGCCAGCAGCTTGGAGGGCCTTCAGGGGAGGTCCGCTTTCTTT.

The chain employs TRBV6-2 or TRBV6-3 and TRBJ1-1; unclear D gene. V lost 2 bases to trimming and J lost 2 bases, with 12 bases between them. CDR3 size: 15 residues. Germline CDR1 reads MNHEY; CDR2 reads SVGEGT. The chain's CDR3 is CASSYDTTVNTEAFF. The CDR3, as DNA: TGTGCCAGCAGTTACGATACGACCGTTAACACTGAAGCTTTCTTT.

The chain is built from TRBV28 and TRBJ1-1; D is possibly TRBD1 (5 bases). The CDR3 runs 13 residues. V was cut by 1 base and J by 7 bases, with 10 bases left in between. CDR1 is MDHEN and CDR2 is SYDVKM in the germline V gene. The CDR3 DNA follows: TGTGCCAGCAGTTTATCCCAGACAGATGAAGCTTTCTTT. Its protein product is CASSLSQTDEAFF. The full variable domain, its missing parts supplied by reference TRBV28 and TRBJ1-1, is DVKVTQSSRYLVKRTGEKVFLECVQDMDHENMFWYRQDPGLGLRLIYFSYDVKMKEKGDIPEGYSVSREKKERFSLILESASTNQTSMYLCASSLSQTDEAFFGQGTRLTVV.

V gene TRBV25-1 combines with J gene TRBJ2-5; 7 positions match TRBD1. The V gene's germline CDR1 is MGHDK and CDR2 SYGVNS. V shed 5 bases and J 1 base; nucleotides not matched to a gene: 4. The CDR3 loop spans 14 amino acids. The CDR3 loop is CASSPWDSQETQYF. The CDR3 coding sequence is TGTGCCAGCAGTCCCTGGGACAGCCAAGAGACCCAGTACTTC.

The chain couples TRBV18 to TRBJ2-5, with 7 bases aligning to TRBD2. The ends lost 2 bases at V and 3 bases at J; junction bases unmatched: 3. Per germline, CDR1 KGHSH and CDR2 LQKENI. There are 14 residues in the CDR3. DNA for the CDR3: TGTGCCAGCTCACCAGGGGCGGGGGAAGAGACCCAGTACTTC. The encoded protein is CASSPGAGEETQYF.

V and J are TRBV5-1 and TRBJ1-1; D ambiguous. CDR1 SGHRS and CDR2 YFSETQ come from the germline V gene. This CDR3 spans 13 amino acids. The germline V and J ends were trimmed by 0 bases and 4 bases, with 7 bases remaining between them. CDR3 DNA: TGCGCCAGCAGCTTGGAGCAGAGCACTGAAGCTTTCTTT. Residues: CASSLEQSTEAFF.

The chain's CDR3 is CASSVGVGGPTDTQYF. In DNA, the CDR3 is TGTGCCAGCAGTGTGGGGGTGGGGGGGCCCACAGATACGCAGTATTTT. The chain links TRBV6-1 to TRBJ2-3, with a weak D call TRBD2 (7 bases). The V end lost 4 bases, the J end lost 2 bases, and 16 bases lay between the germline ends. The CDR3 runs to 16 residues. Germline CDR1 is MNHNS and CDR2 is SASEGT.

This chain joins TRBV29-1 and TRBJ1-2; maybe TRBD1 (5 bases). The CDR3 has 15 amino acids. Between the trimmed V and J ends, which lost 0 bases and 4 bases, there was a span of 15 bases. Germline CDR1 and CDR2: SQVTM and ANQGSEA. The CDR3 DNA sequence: TGCAGCGTTGAAGATCCCCGACAGATCCGCTATGGCTACACCTTC. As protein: CSVEDPRQIRYGYTF. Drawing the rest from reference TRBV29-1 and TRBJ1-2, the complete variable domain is SAVISQKPSRDICQRGTSLTIQCQVDSQVTMMFWYRQQPGQSLTLIATANQGSEATYESGFVIDKFPISRPNLTFSTLTVSNMSPEDSSIYLCSVEDPRQIRYGYTFGSGTRLTVV.

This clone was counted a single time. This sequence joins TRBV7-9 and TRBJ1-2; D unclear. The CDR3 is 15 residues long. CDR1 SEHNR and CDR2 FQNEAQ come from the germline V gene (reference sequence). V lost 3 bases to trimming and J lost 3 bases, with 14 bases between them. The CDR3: CASSLQVQRDYGYTF. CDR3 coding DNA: TGTGCCAGCAGCTTGCAGGTCCAACGGGACTATGGCTACACCTTC. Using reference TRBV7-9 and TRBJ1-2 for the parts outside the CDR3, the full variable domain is DTGVSQNPRHKITKRGQNVTFRCDPISEHNRLYWYRQTLGQGPEFLTYFQNEAQLEKSRLLSDRFSAERPKGSFSTLEIQRTEQGDSAMYLCASSLQVQRDYGYTFGSGTRLTVV.

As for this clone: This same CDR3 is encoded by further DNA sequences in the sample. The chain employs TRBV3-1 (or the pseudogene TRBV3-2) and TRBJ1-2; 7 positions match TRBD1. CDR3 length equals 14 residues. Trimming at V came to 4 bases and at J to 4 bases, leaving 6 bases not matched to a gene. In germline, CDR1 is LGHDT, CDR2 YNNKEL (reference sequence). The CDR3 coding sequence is TGTGCCAGCAGCCCTCGACAGGGATCCTATGGCTACACCTTC. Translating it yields CASSPRQGSYGYTF.

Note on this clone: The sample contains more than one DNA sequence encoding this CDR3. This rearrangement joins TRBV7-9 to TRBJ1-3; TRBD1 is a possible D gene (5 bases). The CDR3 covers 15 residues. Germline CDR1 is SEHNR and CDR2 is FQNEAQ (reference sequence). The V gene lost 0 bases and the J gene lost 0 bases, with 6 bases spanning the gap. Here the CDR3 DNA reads TGTGCCAGCAGCTTAGCCGGGGGCTCTGGAAACACCATATATTTT. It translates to CASSLAGGSGNTIYF.

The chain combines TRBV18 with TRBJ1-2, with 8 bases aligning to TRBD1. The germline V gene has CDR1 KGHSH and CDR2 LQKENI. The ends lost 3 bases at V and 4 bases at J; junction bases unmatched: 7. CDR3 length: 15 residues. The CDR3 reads CASSPLGQGAYGYTF. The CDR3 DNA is TGTGCCAGCTCACCCCTGGGGCAGGGGGCCTATGGCTACACCTTC.

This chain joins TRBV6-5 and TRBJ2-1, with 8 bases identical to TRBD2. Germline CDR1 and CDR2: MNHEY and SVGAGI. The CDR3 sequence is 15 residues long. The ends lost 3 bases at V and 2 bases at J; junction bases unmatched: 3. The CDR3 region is CASSYAGGAYNEQFF. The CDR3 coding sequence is TGTGCCAGCAGTTATGCGGGGGGAGCCTACAATGAGCAGTTCTTC.

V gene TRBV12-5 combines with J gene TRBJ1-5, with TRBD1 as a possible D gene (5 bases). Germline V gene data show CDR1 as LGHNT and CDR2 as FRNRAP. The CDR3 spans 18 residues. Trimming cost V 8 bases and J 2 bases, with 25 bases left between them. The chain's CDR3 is CASLGAEGALLGNQPQHF. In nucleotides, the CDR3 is TGTGCTAGTCTCGGGGCGGAAGGGGCCCTTTTGGGCAATCAGCCCCAGCATTTT.

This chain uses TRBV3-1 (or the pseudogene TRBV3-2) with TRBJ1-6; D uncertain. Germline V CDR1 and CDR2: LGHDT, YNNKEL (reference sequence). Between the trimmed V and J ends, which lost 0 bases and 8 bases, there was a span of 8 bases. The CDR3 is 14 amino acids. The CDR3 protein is CASSQDRQDSPLHF. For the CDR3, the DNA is TGTGCCAGCAGCCAAGATCGGCAGGATTCACCCCTCCACTTT.

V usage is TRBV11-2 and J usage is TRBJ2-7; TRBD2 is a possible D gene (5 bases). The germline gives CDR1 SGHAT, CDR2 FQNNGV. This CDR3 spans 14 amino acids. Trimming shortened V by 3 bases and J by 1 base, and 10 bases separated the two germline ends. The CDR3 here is CASSLVSGSYEQYF. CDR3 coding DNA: TGTGCCAGCAGCTTGGTATCGGGATCCTACGAGCAGTACTTC. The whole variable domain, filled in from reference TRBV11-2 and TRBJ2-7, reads EAGVAQSPRYKIIEKRQSVAFWCNPISGHATLYWYQQILGQGPKLLIQFQNNGVVDDSQLPKDRFSAERLKGVDSTLKIQPAKLEDSAVYLCASSLVSGSYEQYFGPGTRLTVT.

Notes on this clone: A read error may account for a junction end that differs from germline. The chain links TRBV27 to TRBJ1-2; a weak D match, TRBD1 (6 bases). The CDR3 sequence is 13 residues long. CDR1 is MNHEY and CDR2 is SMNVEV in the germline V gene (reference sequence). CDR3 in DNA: TGTGCCACCAGTCGGGGGGGCGAGTATGGCTACACCTTC. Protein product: CATSRGGEYGYTF.

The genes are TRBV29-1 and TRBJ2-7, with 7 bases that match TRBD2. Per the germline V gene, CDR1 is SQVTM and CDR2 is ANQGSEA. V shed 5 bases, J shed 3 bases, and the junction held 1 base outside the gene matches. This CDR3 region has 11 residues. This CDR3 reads CSVSSGYEQYF. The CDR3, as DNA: TGCAGCGTTTCTAGCGGCTACGAGCAGTACTTC.